The sequence of this T cell receptor (beta chain) was determined in a study of blood T cell repertoires in COVID-19. Looking at the study overall: Sites in the United States, Italy and Spain provided acute and convalescent COVID-19 samples. T cells, B-cell-depleted T cells, or PBMCs provided the cDNA or gDNA that served as material.

Source study methods: Amplification of reference gene primers was used by the study to estimate nucleated cell counts. Clones were sequenced by immunoSEQ multiplex PCR, and TCRdb holds only the in-frame ones, with some missing. Clonal size and the V and J genes are those of that table, whereas D and trimming came from the DNA. The repertoire consists of around 30,000 clones, with 77% occurring once and the leading ten covering 6% to 8%. Germline V gives CDR1 SEHNR, CDR2 FQNEAQ (reference sequence). Trimming cost V 4 bases and J 1 base, with 14 bases left between them. This CDR3 region has 16 residues.

The source is a woman in her seventies with active or convalescent COVID-19. The sequenced material came from peripheral blood. The chain recombines TRBV7-9 with TRBJ2-1; tentatively, D is TRBD1 (6 bases). CDR3 in amino acids: CASSSRLGQSYNEQFF. CDR3 nucleotides: TGTGCCAGCAGCTCGAGGTTGGGACAATCCTACAATGAGCAGTTCTTC.